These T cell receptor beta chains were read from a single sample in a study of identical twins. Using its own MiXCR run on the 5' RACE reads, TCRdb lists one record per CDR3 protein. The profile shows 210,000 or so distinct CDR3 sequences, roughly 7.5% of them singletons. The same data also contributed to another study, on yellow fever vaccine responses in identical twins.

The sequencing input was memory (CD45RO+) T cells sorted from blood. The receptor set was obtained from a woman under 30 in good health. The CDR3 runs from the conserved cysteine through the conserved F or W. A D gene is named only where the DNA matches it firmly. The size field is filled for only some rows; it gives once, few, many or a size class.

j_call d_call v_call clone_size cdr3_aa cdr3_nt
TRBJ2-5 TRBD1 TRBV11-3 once CASSPGGDQETQYF TGTGCCAGCAGCCCAGGGGGCGACCAAGAGACCCAGTACTTC
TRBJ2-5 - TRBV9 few CASSVEGAATQYF TGTGCCAGCAGCGTAGAAGGGGCGGCGACCCAGTACTTC
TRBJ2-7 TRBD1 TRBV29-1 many CSVERGQEQYF TGCAGCGTTGAGAGGGGACAGGAGCAGTACTTC
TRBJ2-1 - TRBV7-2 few CASSPGPNEQFF TGTGCCAGCAGCCCCGGACCCAATGAGCAGTTCTTC
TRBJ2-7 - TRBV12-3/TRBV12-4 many CASSPGALTQYEQYF TGTGCCAGCAGTCCCGGGGCCCTAACCCAATACGAGCAGTACTTC
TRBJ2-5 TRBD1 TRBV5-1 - CASSFGTGGMVGETQYF TGCGCCAGCAGCTTTGGAACAGGGGGCATGGTCGGGGAGACCCAGTACTTC
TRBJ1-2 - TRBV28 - CASSLPLGPRPYGYTF TGTGCCAGCAGTTTACCTCTCGGACCAAGACCCTATGGCTACACCTTC
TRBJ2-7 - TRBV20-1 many CSAPRDFYEQYF TGCAGTGCCCCCAGGGATTTCTACGAGCAGTACTTC
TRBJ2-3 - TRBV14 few CASSQGQLTDTQYF TGTGCCAGCAGCCAAGGACAGCTCACAGATACGCAGTATTTT
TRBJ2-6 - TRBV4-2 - CASSPIPGGGANVLTF TGTGCCAGCAGCCCTATTCCTGGCGGGGGGGCCAACGTCCTGACTTTC
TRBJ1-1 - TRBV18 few CASSPQQDLNTEAFF TGTGCCAGCTCACCCCAACAGGACCTGAACACTGAAGCTTTCTTT
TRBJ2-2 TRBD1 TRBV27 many CATGQTNTGELFF TGTGCCACGGGACAGACGAACACCGGGGAGCTGTTTTTT
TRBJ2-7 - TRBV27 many CASSFWGEQYF TGTGCCAGCAGTTTCTGGGGGGAGCAGTACTTC
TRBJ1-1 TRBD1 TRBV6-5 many CASSYKRQGLAEAFF TGTGCCAGCAGTTACAAGAGACAGGGTCTCGCTGAAGCTTTCTTT
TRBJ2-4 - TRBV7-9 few CASSLAGTQVAKNIQYF TGTGCCAGCAGCTTAGCCGGGACACAAGTAGCCAAAAACATTCAGTACTTC
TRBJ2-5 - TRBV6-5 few CASSYSPIGETQYF TGTGCCAGCAGTTACAGTCCCATCGGGGAGACCCAGTACTTC
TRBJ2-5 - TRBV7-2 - CASSFSATQYF TGTGCCAGCAGCTTTAGCGCGACCCAGTACTTC
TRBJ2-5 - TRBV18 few CASSTTSAFETQYF TGTGCCAGCTCCACCACCAGTGCTTTTGAGACCCAGTACTTC
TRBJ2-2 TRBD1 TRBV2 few CASSEALTGTGELFF TGTGCCAGCAGTGAAGCCTTGACAGGGACCGGGGAGCTGTTTTTT
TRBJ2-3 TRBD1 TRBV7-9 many CASSSDRDGDTQYF TGTGCCAGCAGCTCGGACAGGGATGGAGATACGCAGTATTTT
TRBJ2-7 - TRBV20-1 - CSAGDKGTAYEQYF TGCAGTGCTGGGGACAAGGGGACGGCCTACGAGCAGTACTTC
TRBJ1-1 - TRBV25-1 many CASSSGVNTEAFF TGTGCCAGCAGCTCTGGAGTTAACACTGAAGCTTTCTTT
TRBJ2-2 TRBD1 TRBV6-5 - CASSYSVTGARGELFF TGTGCCAGCAGTTACTCGGTCACAGGGGCCAGGGGGGAGCTGTTTTTT
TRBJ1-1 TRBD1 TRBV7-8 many CASSLVGGTQGAAFF TGTGCCAGCAGCTTAGTGGGGGGGACACAGGGGGCAGCTTTCTTT
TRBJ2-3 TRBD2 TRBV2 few CASSYSGRASTDTQYF TGTGCCAGCAGCTACAGCGGGAGAGCTAGCACAGATACGCAGTATTTT
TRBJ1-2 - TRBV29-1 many CSVPDESAQPYGYTF TGCAGCGTCCCCGATGAATCCGCCCAACCGTATGGCTACACCTTC
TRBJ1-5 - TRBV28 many CASSLFTWEIYSNQPQHF TGTGCCAGCAGTTTATTTACTTGGGAGATCTATAGCAATCAGCCCCAGCATTTT
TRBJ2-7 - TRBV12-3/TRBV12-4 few CASHRGREQYF TGTGCCAGTCACCGGGGTCGGGAGCAGTACTTC
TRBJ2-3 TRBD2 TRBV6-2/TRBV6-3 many CASSYSTSGSIADTQYF TGTGCCAGCAGTTACTCGACTAGCGGGAGCATAGCAGATACGCAGTATTTT
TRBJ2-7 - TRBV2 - CASSKIDYEQYF TGTGCCAGCAGCAAGATCGACTACGAGCAGTACTTC
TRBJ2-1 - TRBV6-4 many CASSDSGSSYNEQFF TGTGCCAGCAGTGACTCTGGGAGCTCCTACAATGAGCAGTTCTTC
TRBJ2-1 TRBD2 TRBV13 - CASSLAKGGEQFF TGTGCCAGCAGCTTAGCAAAGGGAGGGGAGCAGTTCTTC